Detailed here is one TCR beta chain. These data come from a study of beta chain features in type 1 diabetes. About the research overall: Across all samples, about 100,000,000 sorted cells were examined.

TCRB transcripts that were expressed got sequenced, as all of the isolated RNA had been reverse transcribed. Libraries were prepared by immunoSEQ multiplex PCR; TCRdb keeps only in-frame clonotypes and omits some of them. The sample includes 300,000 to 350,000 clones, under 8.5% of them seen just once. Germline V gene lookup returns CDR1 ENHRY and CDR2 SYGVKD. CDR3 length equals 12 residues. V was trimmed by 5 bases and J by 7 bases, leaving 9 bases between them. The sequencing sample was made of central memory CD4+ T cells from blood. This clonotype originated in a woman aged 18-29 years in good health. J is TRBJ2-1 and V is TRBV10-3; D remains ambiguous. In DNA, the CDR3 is TGTGCCATCAGTAACTCTAGGAATGAGCAGTTCTTC. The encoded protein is CAISNSRNEQFF.